The entry below describes one TCR beta chain. The CDR3 loop spans 13 amino acids. After removal of 2 bases from V and 7 bases from J, the junction contained 7 bases not matched to a gene. The germline gives CDR1 GTSNPN, CDR2 SVGIG (reference sequence). This entry comes from a study of blood T cell repertoires in COVID-19. The overall study: Specimens from acute and convalescent COVID-19 originated in the United States, Italy and Spain. In each case, the material was cDNA or gDNA derived from T cells, B-cell-depleted T cells, or PBMCs.

Authors' analysis steps: Amplification of reference gene primers was used by the study to estimate nucleated cell counts. Generated by immunoSEQ multiplex PCR, the TCRdb table keeps only in-frame clones and is missing some. V, J and clone size reflect that table, while D and trimming were determined from the DNA. The sample yields some 110,000 clones, more than 80% seen once. The chain couples TRBV30 to TRBJ2-7; TRBD2 matches at 8 bases. The sequence was collected from a woman in her 70s with acute or convalescent COVID-19. Sequenced material: peripheral blood. CDR3 amino acids: CAWSPGTSGEQYF. The CDR3 DNA reads TGTGCCTGGAGTCCCGGGACTAGTGGTGAGCAGTACTTC.